Listed below are T cell receptor beta chains from one sample, sequenced in a study of blood T cell repertoires in COVID-19. Data came from immunoSEQ multiplex PCR; TCRdb stores just in-frame clones and leaves some out. The data contain tens of thousands of clones, approximately 83% of them singletons. The source material was peripheral blood. Receptors were obtained from a woman in her sixties or seventies with acute or convalescent COVID-19. The CDR3 runs from the conserved cysteine through the conserved F or W. A D gene is named only where the DNA matches it firmly. Size values are once, few and many counts, or a class for expanded clones, and some rows have none.

clone_size	d_call	j_call	v_call	cdr3_length	cdr3_nt	cdr3_aa
NA	TRBD1	TRBJ1-2	TRBV12-3/TRBV12-4	13	TGTGCCAGCAGTTTAGGGGACAGGTATGGCTACACCTTC	CASSLGDRYGYTF
NA	NA	TRBJ1-3	TRBV28	14	TGTGCCAGCAGACCAGGGAATTGGGGAAACACCATATATTTT	CASRPGNWGNTIYF
NA	TRBD2	TRBJ2-1	TRBV10-2	14	TGCGCCACCACGACTAGCGGGAGGAAGGGTGAGCAGTTCTTC	CATTTSGRKGEQFF
NA	TRBD2	TRBJ2-2	TRBV6-5	15	TGTGCCAGCAATCCCGGGACTAGCTTTTCCGGGGAGCTGTTTTTT	CASNPGTSFSGELFF
NA	NA	TRBJ2-5	TRBV18	20	TGTGCCAGCTCACCACTGCAGATGGGACGGAGAGGACAGAGACAAGAGACCCAGTACTTC	CASSPLQMGRRGQRQETQYF
NA	NA	TRBJ1-1	TRBV25-1	15	TGTGCCAGCAGTGATACGCGGCGGGTCGGGGGGAAAGCTTTCTTT	CASSDTRRVGGKAFF
NA	NA	TRBJ2-5	TRBV2	13	TGTGCCAGCAGATACAGGGAATCTGAGACCCAGTACTTC	CASRYRESETQYF
NA	TRBD2	TRBJ2-7	TRBV3-1/TRBV3-2	16	TGTGCCAGCAGCCAAGATCCCCTAGCGGGAGGTTACGAGCAGTACTTC	CASSQDPLAGGYEQYF
NA	TRBD1	TRBJ1-2	TRBV9	14	TGTGCCAGCAGCGCCGGACAGGGGGCCATTGGCTACACCTTC	CASSAGQGAIGYTF
NA	TRBD1	TRBJ1-2	TRBV6-5	13	TGTGCCAGCAGTTCAAGGACAGGGGCTGGCTACACCTTC	CASSSRTGAGYTF
NA	TRBD1	TRBJ1-6	TRBV6-5	15	TGTGCCAGCAGTTGGGACAGGAGGATGGATTCACCCCTCCACTTT	CASSWDRRMDSPLHF
NA	NA	TRBJ2-3	TRBV28	12	TGTGCCAGTAGGGACACCACAGATACGCAGTATTTT	CASRDTTDTQYF
NA	TRBD2	TRBJ2-1	TRBV6-4	15	TGTGCCAGCAGTGGACTAGCGGGGCCTTGGAATGAGCAGTTCTTC	CASSGLAGPWNEQFF
NA	NA	TRBJ2-1	TRBV7-2	14	TGTGCCAGCAGCTCCTCGGGAGAAAAGGGTGAGCAGTTCTTC	CASSSSGEKGEQFF
NA	NA	TRBJ1-1	TRBV28	14	TGTGCCAGCACCTCTGCGGGGCCGGGCACTGAAGCTTTCTTT	CASTSAGPGTEAFF
NA	NA	TRBJ2-2	TRBV29-1	15	TGCAGCGTCAACCGTGGACAGTTAGGTACCGGGGAGCTGTTTTTT	CSVNRGQLGTGELFF
NA	NA	TRBJ1-4	TRBV6-5	14	TGTGCCAGCAGTTACTCAGTACAGGGTGAAAAACTGTTTTTT	CASSYSVQGEKLFF
few	NA	TRBJ1-1	TRBV5-5	13	TGTGCCAGCAGCTTGGGCCGAGGCACTGAAGCTTTCTTT	CASSLGRGTEAFF
NA	NA	TRBJ2-5	TRBV7-2	14	TGTGCCAGCAGCGAGTGGGCAAATCAAGAGACCCAGTACTTC	CASSEWANQETQYF
NA	TRBD2	TRBJ2-1	TRBV18	14	TGTGCCAGCTCCCCTACGGCGGGAGACAATGAGCAGTTCTTC	CASSPTAGDNEQFF
NA	TRBD2	TRBJ2-1	TRBV3-1/TRBV3-2	16	TGTGCCAGCAGCCTATGGACTAGCGGGGGACATCAGGAGCAGTTCTTC	CASSLWTSGGHQEQFF
NA	NA	TRBJ2-3	TRBV6-5	16	TGTGCCAGCAGTTACGGTGGGAGTTCTAGCACAGATACGCAGTATTTT	CASSYGGSSSTDTQYF
NA	TRBD2	TRBJ2-2	TRBV5-1	19	TGCGCCAGCAGCCCCCAGGGGCTAGCGGGAGTAAGTGGCACCGGGGAGCTGTTTTTT	CASSPQGLAGVSGTGELFF
NA	NA	TRBJ2-7	TRBV29-1	13	TGCAGCGTTCCAGGGGCGAGCTCCTACGAGCAGTACTTC	CSVPGASSYEQYF
NA	NA	TRBJ2-5	TRBV5-5	14	TGTGCCAGCAGCTTGGGATTCGGGGGAGAGACCCAGTACTTC	CASSLGFGGETQYF
NA	NA	TRBJ2-5	TRBV11-2	14	TGTGCCAGCAGCCCCGGGACTCTATTAGAGACCCAGTACTTC	CASSPGTLLETQYF
NA	TRBD2	TRBJ2-5	TRBV30	14	TGTGCCTGGACACCGGGACTAGCGGGGGGGACCCAGTACTTC	CAWTPGLAGGTQYF
few	NA	TRBJ1-1	TRBV29-1	18	TGCAGCGTCCCTAAAGGCGGGCAGCCAAACCTAGTGAACACTGAAGCTTTCTTT	CSVPKGGQPNLVNTEAFF
NA	NA	TRBJ1-2	TRBV19	15	TGTGCCAGTAGTACACACAGAGACGCTAACTATGGCTACACCTTC	CASSTHRDANYGYTF
NA	NA	TRBJ2-2	TRBV5-1	15	TGCGCCAGCAGCTTGACAGACCGCTCCACCGGGGAGCTGTTTTTT	CASSLTDRSTGELFF
NA	TRBD1	TRBJ1-5	TRBV2	15	TGTGCCAGCAGGGACGACAGGGGAGCCGGTCAGCCCCAGCATTTT	CASRDDRGAGQPQHF
NA	NA	TRBJ2-7	TRBV7-7	13	TGTGCTAGCAGCGCCATGGGGCTAAACGAGCAGTACTTC	CASSAMGLNEQYF
NA	NA	TRBJ2-1	TRBV5-1	14	TGCGCCACCAAAGGAGGGCCCTCGGGCAATGAGCAGTTCTTC	CATKGGPSGNEQFF
NA	NA	TRBJ1-3	TRBV15	16	TGTGCCACCAGCAGAGGAGGAGGGAGAGCTGGAAACACCATATATTTT	CATSRGGGRAGNTIYF